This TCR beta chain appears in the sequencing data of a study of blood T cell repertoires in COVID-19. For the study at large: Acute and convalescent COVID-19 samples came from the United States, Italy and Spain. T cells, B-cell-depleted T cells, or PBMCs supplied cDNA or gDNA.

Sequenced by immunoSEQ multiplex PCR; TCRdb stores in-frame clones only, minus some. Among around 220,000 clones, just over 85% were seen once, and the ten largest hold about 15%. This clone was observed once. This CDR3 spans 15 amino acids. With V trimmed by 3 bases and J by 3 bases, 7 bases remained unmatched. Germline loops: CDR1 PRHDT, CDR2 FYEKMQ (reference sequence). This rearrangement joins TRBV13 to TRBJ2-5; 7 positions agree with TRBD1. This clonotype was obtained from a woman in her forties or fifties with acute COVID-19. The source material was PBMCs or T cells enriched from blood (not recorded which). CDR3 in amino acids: CASSLAETGKETQYF. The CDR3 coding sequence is TGTGCCAGCAGCTTGGCCGAGACAGGGAAAGAGACCCAGTACTTC.